The entry that follows covers one T cell receptor (beta chain) sequence. Its antigen is not identified. Assay: immunoSEQ multiplex PCR; the TCRdb copy retains only in-frame clones and omits some. This table has tens of thousands of clones, roughly nine tenths appearing once. It was autoimmune disease history or systemic immunosuppression that excluded patients. This entry belongs to a study of OX40 agonist ivuxolimab in advanced cancers. About the research overall: Three patients had partial responses: one hepatocellular carcinoma, two cutaneous melanoma.

Study-level points and caveats: Expansion of clones was among the lowest in partial responders at 0.1-3.0 mg/kg.

Germline CDR1 is MDHEN and CDR2 is SYDVKM. The CDR3 runs to 12 residues. The chain carries TRBV28 and TRBJ2-5; D unresolved. The J call may not be correct, given that the DNA end is closer to TRBJ2-7. This clonotype was sampled from an adult with an advanced solid tumor such as melanoma, head and neck, liver or kidney cancer. This specimen was CD4+ or CD8+ T cells sorted from blood, taken in a trial of the OX40 agonist ivuxolimab. The CDR3 reads CASSLFSYEQYF. The DNA for the CDR3 is TGTGCCAGCAGTTTATTCAGCTACGAGCAGTACTTC.